Following are 14 T cell receptor beta chains from one sample sequenced in a study of blood T cell repertoires in COVID-19. Profiled with immunoSEQ multiplex PCR; TCRdb holds only in-frame clones, not every one. Of 150,000 or so clones in the sample, 75% to 90% were seen once. Sample: peripheral blood. The source of these receptors is a man older than 75 with acute or convalescent COVID-19.

The chain employs TRBV2 and TRBJ1-1; D remains ambiguous. Trimming took 7 bases from V and 5 from J, leaving 14 bases between them. Germline CDR1 is SNHLY and CDR2 is FYNNEI. CDR3 length equals 13 residues. The CDR3 sequence: CASTLSRGTEAFF. In DNA form, the CDR3 reads TGTGCCAGCACCCTGTCCCGGGGAACTGAAGCTTTCTTT. The variable domain in full, with the rest retrieved from reference TRBV2 and TRBJ1-1, is EPEVTQTPSHQVTQMGQEVILRCVPISNHLYFYWYRQILGQKVEFLVSFYNNEISEKSEIFDDQFSVERPDGSNFTLKIRSTKLEDSAMYFCASTLSRGTEAFFGQGTRLTVV.

V is TRBV6-5 and J is TRBJ2-1; TRBD1 matches at 8 bases. The CDR3 is 15 amino acids. The germline V gene encodes CDR1 MNHEY and CDR2 SVGAGI. V lost 6 bases and J lost 6; bases outside the gene matches: 10. The CDR3 is CASSRDRYNLNEQFF. The DNA of the CDR3 is TGTGCCAGCAGCCGGGACAGGTATAACCTCAATGAGCAGTTCTTC.

With regard to this clone: Germline is not matched at one junction end, which may reflect a read error. The chain joins TRBV6-5 to TRBJ2-7, with D perhaps matching TRBD1 (5 bases). This CDR3 is built from 16 residues. CDR1 and CDR2 (germline): MNHEY, SVGAGI. CDR3 sequence reads: CVSSYSIFSGTYEQYF. The DNA for the CDR3 is TGTGTCAGCAGTTACTCGATATTTTCAGGGACCTACGAGCAGTACTTC.

The chain links TRBV12-3 or TRBV12-4 to TRBJ2-3; TRBD2 might be the D (5 bases). This CDR3 has 12 amino acids. The ends were cut back, 3 bases at V and 9 bases at J, with 10 bases in the middle. CDR3 in amino acids: CASSFYPGTQYF. The CDR3 DNA follows: TGTGCCAGCAGTTTCTACCCGGGAACGCAGTATTTT.

V usage is TRBV2 and J usage is TRBJ1-6; 7 nucleotides match TRBD1. Germline V gives CDR1 SNHLY, CDR2 FYNNEI. V was pared by 6 bases and J by 9 bases, with 2 bases of the junction left unmatched. The length of the CDR3 is 12 residues. CDR3 nucleotide sequence: TGTGCCAGCAGCGGGGACAGTTCACCCCTCCACTTT. Translation gives CASSGDSSPLHF.

The chain employs TRBV2 and TRBJ1-6, with TRBD1 matching 7 bases. The CDR3 totals 15 residues. The V and J ends lost 6 bases and 6 bases, in that order; junction bases with no gene match: 8. From germline, CDR1 is SNHLY and CDR2 FYNNEI. CDR3 nucleotides: TGTGCCAGCAGCTTCGACAGGGCTCCTAATTCACCCCTCCACTTT. Translation gives CASSFDRAPNSPLHF.

The rearrangement uses TRBV28 and TRBJ1-1, with unresolved D. The germline V gene has CDR1 MDHEN and CDR2 SYDVKM. The V end lost 6 bases, the J end lost 1 base, and 9 bases lay between the germline ends. There are 13 residues in the CDR3. The CDR3 here is CASSPGGNTEAFF. Written as DNA, the CDR3 is TGTGCCAGCAGCCCAGGTGGGAACACTGAAGCTTTCTTT.

The V gene is TRBV2, the J gene TRBJ1-6, with TRBD1 matching over 8 bases. Germline loops: CDR1 SNHLY, CDR2 FYNNEI. The ends lost 7 bases at V and 3 bases at J; junction bases unmatched: 11. This CDR3 has 17 amino acids. CDR3 sequence (DNA): TGTGCCAGCAAGACAGGGGATTGGGGGAACTATAATTCACCCCTCCACTTT. Its protein product is CASKTGDWGNYNSPLHF.

In its sample, this clone was seen once. The rearrangement links TRBV10-3 to TRBJ1-6, with D maybe TRBD1 (5 bases). The V end was cut by 6 bases, the J end by 5 bases, with 11 bases between. The CDR3 runs to 14 residues. The germline V gene encodes CDR1 ENHRY and CDR2 SYGVKD. The CDR3 is CAISRDYDNSPLHF. CDR3 sequence (DNA): TGTGCCATCAGCCGGGACTATGATAATTCACCCCTCCACTTT.

This chain links TRBV2 with TRBJ1-2, with D possibly matching TRBD1 (5 bases). This CDR3 is built from 15 residues. Germline V CDR1 and CDR2: SNHLY, FYNNEI. Deletions cut 1 base from V and 4 bases from J, with 13 bases between. This CDR3 is CASSEGAGISYGYTF. In nucleotides, the CDR3 is TGTGCCAGCAGTGAAGGGGCAGGGATTTCCTATGGCTACACCTTC.

The genes are TRBV6-5 and TRBJ1-1; 8 bases agree with TRBD1. The CDR3 length is 16 residues. J lost 5 bases, V lost 0 bases, and 8 bases had no gene match. Germline values: CDR1 MNHEY, CDR2 SVGAGI. The CDR3 reads CASSYSSRGLGTEAFF. The CDR3 coding sequence is TGTGCCAGCAGTTACTCGAGCAGGGGGCTTGGGACTGAAGCTTTCTTT.

The chain carries TRBV5-1 and TRBJ1-4; TRBD1 aligns across 7 bases. The CDR3 totals 16 residues. The V gene end was trimmed by 1 base and the J gene end by 10 bases; junction bases not matched to a gene: 13. CDR1 and CDR2 (germline): SGHRS, YFSETQ. The CDR3 reads CASSLTGAANTGKLFF. CDR3 bases: TGCGCCAGCAGCTTGACAGGGGCCGCCAATACGGGAAAACTGTTTTTT.

The rearrangement links TRBV21-1 to TRBJ1-5. TRBV21-1 has pseudogene status. This CDR3 region has 16 residues. The CDR3 DNA follows: TGTGCCAGCAGCGGGGAGGAGGGGAATAGCAATCAGCCCCAGCATTTT. It specifies CASSGEEGNSNQPQHF.

The chain carries TRBV19 and TRBJ2-4, with D hard to call. This CDR3 spans 17 amino acids. The germline V gene encodes CDR1 LNHDA and CDR2 SQIVND (reference sequence). V lost 4 bases, J lost 1 base, and 17 bases lay in between. This CDR3 is CASSRGIQLMAKNIQYF. CDR3 sequence (DNA): TGTGCCAGTAGTAGAGGAATCCAATTGATGGCCAAAAACATTCAGTACTTC.